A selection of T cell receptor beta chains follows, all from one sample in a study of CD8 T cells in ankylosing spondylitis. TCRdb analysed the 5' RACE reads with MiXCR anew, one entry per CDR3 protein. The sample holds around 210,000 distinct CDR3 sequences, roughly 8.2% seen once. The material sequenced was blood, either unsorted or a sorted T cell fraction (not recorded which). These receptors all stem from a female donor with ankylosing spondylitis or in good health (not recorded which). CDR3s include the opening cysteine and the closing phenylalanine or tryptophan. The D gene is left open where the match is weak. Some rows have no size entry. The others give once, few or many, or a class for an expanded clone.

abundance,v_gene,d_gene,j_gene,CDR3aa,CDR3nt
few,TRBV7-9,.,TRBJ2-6,CASSLEGSGANVLTF,TGTGCCAGCAGCTTAGAGGGGTCTGGGGCCAACGTCCTGACTTTC
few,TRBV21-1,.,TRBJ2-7,CASSLQTSGGPYEQYF,TGTGCCAGCAGCCTACAGACTAGCGGGGGCCCCTACGAGCAGTACTTC
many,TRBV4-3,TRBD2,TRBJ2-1,CASSPRFSGTHNEQFF,TGCGCCAGCAGCCCGAGGTTTAGCGGGACCCACAATGAGCAGTTCTTC
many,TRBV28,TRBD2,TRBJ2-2,CASSNPGTSVITGELFF,TGTGCCAGCAGCAACCCCGGGACTAGCGTCATTACCGGGGAGCTGTTTTTT
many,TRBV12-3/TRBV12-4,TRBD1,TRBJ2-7,CASSLRQGYYEQYF,TGTGCCAGCAGTTTACGACAGGGGTACTACGAGCAGTACTTC
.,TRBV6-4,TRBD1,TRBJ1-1,CASSDSTGEAFF,TGTGCCAGCAGTGACTCGACAGGGGAAGCTTTCTTT
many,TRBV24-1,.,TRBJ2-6,CATSDSGRENSGANVLTF,TGTGCCACCAGTGACTCGGGCAGGGAGAACTCTGGGGCCAACGTCCTGACTTTC
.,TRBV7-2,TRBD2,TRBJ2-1,CASSASGGHNEQFF,TGTGCCAGCAGCGCCAGCGGGGGGCACAATGAGCAGTTCTTC
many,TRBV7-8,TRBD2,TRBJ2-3,CASSLAGESDTQYF,TGTGCCAGCAGTCTAGCGGGAGAGTCAGATACGCAGTATTTT
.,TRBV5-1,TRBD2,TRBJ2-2,CASSGVAGDTGELFF,TGCGCCAGCAGTGGTGTAGCGGGAGACACCGGGGAGCTGTTTTTT
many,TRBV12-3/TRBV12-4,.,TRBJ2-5,CASSRDGKTQYF,TGTGCCAGCAGTAGGGATGGGAAGACCCAGTACTTC